Presented here are 21 T cell receptor beta chains from one specimen sequenced in a study of OX40 agonist ivuxolimab in advanced cancers. Only in-frame clones appear in the TCRdb table, and some are missing; sequencing was by immunoSEQ multiplex PCR. The sample has about 75,000 clones; about 85% are singletons. Sequencing used CD4+ or CD8+ T cells sorted from blood, obtained in a trial of the OX40 agonist ivuxolimab. Receptors were obtained from an adult with an advanced solid tumor such as melanoma, head and neck, liver or kidney cancer.

The chain uses TRBV5-5 and TRBJ2-6; no firm D call. CDR1 is SGHKS, CDR2 YYEKEE, per germline (reference sequence). The CDR3 runs 14 residues. V shed 2 bases and J shed 3 bases, with 6 bases lying between them. The CDR3 DNA follows: TGTGCCAGCAGCTTCGCAAGTGGGGCCAACGTCCTGACTTTC. This codes for CASSFASGANVLTF.

The CDR3: CAISVKGATEAFF. Here the CDR3 DNA reads TGTGCCATCAGTGTAAAAGGGGCCACTGAAGCTTTCTTT. J is TRBJ1-1 and V is TRBV10-3; weak D call: TRBD1 (5 bases). The V gene lost 4 bases and the J gene lost 4 bases, with 10 bases spanning the gap. The CDR3 extends over 13 amino acids. CDR1 is ENHRY and CDR2 is SYGVKD in the germline V gene.

The count of this clone is one. V usage is TRBV5-1 and J usage is TRBJ2-6; D is undetermined. The CDR3 loop spans 12 amino acids. The germline CDR1 and CDR2 sequences are SGHRS and YFSETQ. CDR3 loop: CASNSGANVLTF. The DNA for the CDR3 is TGCGCTTCGAATTCTGGGGCCAACGTCCTGACTTTC.

The chain is built from TRBV7-8 and TRBJ1-1; D remains unclear. Germline CDR1 SGHVS, CDR2 FQNEAQ. V lost 2 bases and J 6 bases, leaving 22 bases between the germline ends. The CDR3 sequence is 17 residues long. The CDR3: CASSLLAGARVSAEAFF. CDR3 in DNA: TGTGCCAGCAGCTTACTTGCGGGCGCCCGGGTGAGCGCTGAAGCTTTCTTT.

The chain joins TRBV6-9 to TRBJ2-3; a possible D gene is TRBD1 (5 bases). The V end was cut by 8 bases, the J end by 6 bases, with 18 bases between. CDR1 is MNHGY and CDR2 is SVAAGI in the germline V gene. The length of the CDR3 is 14 residues. CDR3 bases: TGTGCCAGCGCTCGGCTCCCCCCAGGGGATACGCAGTATTTT. This translates into CASARLPPGDTQYF.

The V and J genes are TRBV20-1 and TRBJ1-1; D unresolved. CDR1 and CDR2 from the germline V gene are DFQATT and SNEGSKA (reference sequence). The CDR3 has 11 amino acids. V was shortened by 6 bases and J by 1 base, with 6 bases between the two germline ends. This chain's CDR3 is CSAKKNTEAFF. The CDR3 nucleotides read TGCAGTGCCAAAAAGAACACTGAAGCTTTCTTT.

The gene calls are TRBV28 and TRBJ1-5, with unresolved D. Germline CDR1 reads MDHEN; CDR2 reads SYDVKM. This CDR3 has 16 amino acids. Trimming removed 3 bases from V and 4 bases from J, with 16 bases in between. The CDR3 DNA is TGTGCCAGCAGTTTGGTTCTCGCGTCAGATAATCAGCCCCAGCATTTT. Residues: CASSLVLASDNQPQHF.

This clone was counted a single time. The chain joins TRBV1 to TRBJ2-7; the D segment call TRBD2 is taken from the table without a DNA check. TRBV1 is classified as a pseudogene. The CDR3 consists of 16 residues. The chain's CDR3 is CTSSRERSGGPYEQYF. The CDR3 nucleotides read TGCACCAGCAGCCGTGAGAGGAGCGGGGGCCCCTACGAGCAGTACTTC.

The gene calls are TRBV6-5 and TRBJ2-7, with D perhaps assigned TRBD1 or TRBD2 (5 bases each). V shed 6 bases and J shed 7 bases, with 13 bases lying between them. The CDR3 runs to 12 residues. The germline V gene encodes CDR1 MNHEY and CDR2 SVGAGI. This chain's CDR3 is CASSLGTAEQYF. CDR3 nucleotide sequence: TGTGCCAGCAGCCTCGGGACGGCGGAGCAGTACTTC.

The rearrangement links TRBV6-1 to TRBJ2-5; no clear D. Trimming stripped 4 bases from V and 1 base from J, with 1 base between. Germline V gene data show CDR1 as MNHNS and CDR2 as SASEGT. The CDR3 runs 11 residues. CDR3 sequence (DNA): TGTGCCAGCAGTGCCCAAGAGACCCAGTACTTC. The encoded protein is CASSAQETQYF.

This clone appeared once. This chain joins TRBV6-5 and TRBJ1-5; D not resolved. V was shortened by 4 bases and J by 5 bases, with 9 bases between the two germline ends. The V gene's germline CDR1 is MNHEY and CDR2 SVGAGI. The CDR3 is 13 residues long. The CDR3 DNA is TGTGCCAGCAGTTCTCGGGAGGATCAGCCCCAGCATTTT. This codes for CASSSREDQPQHF.

This sequence joins TRBV7-9 and TRBJ2-3; the D gene is possibly TRBD2 (5 bases). Trimming removed 5 bases at V and 1 base at J, with 16 bases between. The CDR3 length is 16 residues. Germline V gene data show CDR1 as SEHNR and CDR2 as FQNEAQ (reference sequence). DNA for the CDR3: TGTGCCAGCAGCACCTATACCGGGATCGGCACAGATACGCAGTATTTT. Encoded protein: CASSTYTGIGTDTQYF.

The chain has TRBV4-2 and TRBJ1-3; tentative D call: TRBD1 (6 bases). The CDR3 sequence is 15 residues long. Germline V gene lookup returns CDR1 LGHNA and CDR2 YNFKEQ. V was clipped by 1 base and J by 4 bases, with 11 bases between them. This CDR3 is CASSQAPGVGNTIYF. CDR3 coding DNA: TGTGCCAGCAGCCAAGCCCCAGGGGTCGGAAACACCATATATTTT.

The chain joins TRBV6-6 to TRBJ2-3; D uncertain. CDR3 length: 13 residues. Per germline, CDR1 MNHNY and CDR2 SVGAGI (reference sequence). The ends were cut back, 4 bases at V and 7 bases at J, with 12 bases in the middle. In DNA, the CDR3 is TGTGCCAGCAGTTCCCCACCGCCTTATACGCAGTATTTT. Its translation is CASSSPPPYTQYF.

This clone was found once. The chain employs TRBV9 and TRBJ2-7, with 8 bases fitting TRBD1. There are 15 residues in the CDR3. Germline CDR1 is SGDLS and CDR2 is YYNGEE. J lost 5 bases, V lost 4 bases, and 11 bases had no gene match. CDR3 in amino acids: CASSQSPRGHHEQYF. CDR3 in DNA: TGTGCCAGCAGCCAAAGCCCCAGGGGGCATCACGAGCAGTACTTC.

The chain has TRBV7-6 and TRBJ2-1; 9 bases match TRBD1. Unmatched junction bases numbered 7, after V lost 2 bases and J lost 8 bases. CDR3 length: 15 residues. The germline V gene has CDR1 SGHVS and CDR2 FNYEAQ. The CDR3 coding sequence is TGTGCCAGCAGCTTAATGGGACAGGGATACCATGAGCAGTTCTTC. This translates into CASSLMGQGYHEQFF.

The CDR3 loop reads CASSFRDRGAEAFF. CDR3 in DNA: TGCGCCAGCAGCTTCCGAGACAGGGGCGCTGAAGCTTTCTTT. The rearrangement uses TRBV5-1 and TRBJ1-1, with 8 bases aligning to TRBD1. The CDR3 runs 14 residues. Trimming removed 2 bases from V and 6 bases from J; junction bases left unmatched: 6. Germline V gene sequence: CDR1 SGHRS, CDR2 YFSETQ.

The V and J genes are TRBV2 and TRBJ2-5; D is undetermined. CDR3 length: 15 residues. V was clipped by 2 bases and J by 5 bases, with 15 bases between them. CDR1 and CDR2 from the germline V gene are SNHLY and FYNNEI. CDR3 bases: TGTGCCAGCAGTGAAAGTTGGCAATTCCCGGAGACCCAGTACTTC. Translating it yields CASSESWQFPETQYF.

The chain links TRBV27 to TRBJ2-3; TRBD2 might be the D (6 bases). Germline V gene data show CDR1 as MNHEY and CDR2 as SMNVEV (reference sequence). The V and J ends lost 7 bases and 2 bases respectively, with 16 bases between them. CDR3 length: 15 residues. The CDR3: CASTHRGFHTDTQYF. The CDR3 nucleotides are TGTGCCAGCACCCACCGGGGGTTTCACACAGATACGCAGTATTTT.

The rearrangement uses TRBV5-1 and TRBJ1-1, with 10 nucleotides matching TRBD1. The CDR3 is 16 amino acids. With V trimmed by 4 bases and J by 2 bases, 8 bases remained unmatched. In germline, CDR1 is SGHRS, CDR2 YFSETQ. CDR3 DNA: TGCGCCAGCAGCCCACTGACAGGGGGCGCCAACACTGAAGCTTTCTTT. Amino acid sequence: CASSPLTGGANTEAFF.

DNA for the CDR3: TGCGCCAGCAGCTTAGGGACAGGGGCGGGCTCTGGGGCCAACGTCCTGACTTTC. Its translation: CASSLGTGAGSGANVLTF. The V call is TRBV5-1, the J call TRBJ2-6; 10 nucleotides match TRBD1. Per germline, CDR1 SGHRS and CDR2 YFSETQ. There are 18 residues in the CDR3. V was pared by 2 bases and J by 0 bases, with 5 bases of the junction left unmatched. The whole variable domain, remainder taken from reference TRBV5-1 and TRBJ2-6, is KAGVTQTPRYLIKTRGQQVTLSCSPISGHRSVSWYQQTPGQGLQFLFEYFSETQRNKGNFPGRFSGRQFSNSRSEMNVSTLELGDSALYLCASSLGTGAGSGANVLTFGAGSRLTVL.